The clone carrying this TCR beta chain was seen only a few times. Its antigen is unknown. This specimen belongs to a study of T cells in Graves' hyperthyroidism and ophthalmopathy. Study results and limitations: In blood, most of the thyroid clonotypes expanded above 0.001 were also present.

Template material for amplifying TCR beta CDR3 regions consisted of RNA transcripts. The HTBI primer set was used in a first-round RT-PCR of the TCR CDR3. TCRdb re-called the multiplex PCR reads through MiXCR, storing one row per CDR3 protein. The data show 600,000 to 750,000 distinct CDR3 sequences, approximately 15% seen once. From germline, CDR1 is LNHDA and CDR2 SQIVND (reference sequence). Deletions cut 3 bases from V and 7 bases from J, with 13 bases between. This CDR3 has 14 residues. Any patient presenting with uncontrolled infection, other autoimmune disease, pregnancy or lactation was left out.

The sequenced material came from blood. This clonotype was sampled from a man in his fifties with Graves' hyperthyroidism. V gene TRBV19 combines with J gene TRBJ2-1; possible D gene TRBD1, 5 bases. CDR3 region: CASSIQGQGNEQFF. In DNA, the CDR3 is TGTGCCAGTAGTATTCAAGGACAAGGAAATGAGCAGTTCTTC.